The TCR beta chain described here comes from a study of vaccination and CD4 T cells after COVID-19. Regarding this clonotype: Its target is unknown.

Indicated treatment: 10-day PBMC culture with coronavirus spike peptide pools or control peptides (ViraFEST assay). Germline CDR1 SGHTA, CDR2 FQGNSA. V lost 5 bases and J lost 4; bases outside the gene matches: 8. This CDR3 contains 15 residues. Sequencing of the DNA from cultured CD4+ T cells was carried out with the Oncomine TCR Beta short-read assay. Each CDR3 protein is one row after TCRdb ran MiXCR on the PCR reads. Altogether about 23,000 distinct CDR3 sequences are present, under 70% being singletons, with the ten largest covering around 2.7%. J is TRBJ2-7 and V is TRBV7-2, with 10 positions matching TRBD2. Material: CD4+ T cells from blood, cultured in vitro. This clonotype originated in a human donor who had recovered from COVID-19. CDR3 sequence: CASSVQREGRYEQYF. The CDR3 region has the DNA TGTGCCAGCAGCGTCCAGCGGGAGGGCCGGTACGAGCAGTACTTC.